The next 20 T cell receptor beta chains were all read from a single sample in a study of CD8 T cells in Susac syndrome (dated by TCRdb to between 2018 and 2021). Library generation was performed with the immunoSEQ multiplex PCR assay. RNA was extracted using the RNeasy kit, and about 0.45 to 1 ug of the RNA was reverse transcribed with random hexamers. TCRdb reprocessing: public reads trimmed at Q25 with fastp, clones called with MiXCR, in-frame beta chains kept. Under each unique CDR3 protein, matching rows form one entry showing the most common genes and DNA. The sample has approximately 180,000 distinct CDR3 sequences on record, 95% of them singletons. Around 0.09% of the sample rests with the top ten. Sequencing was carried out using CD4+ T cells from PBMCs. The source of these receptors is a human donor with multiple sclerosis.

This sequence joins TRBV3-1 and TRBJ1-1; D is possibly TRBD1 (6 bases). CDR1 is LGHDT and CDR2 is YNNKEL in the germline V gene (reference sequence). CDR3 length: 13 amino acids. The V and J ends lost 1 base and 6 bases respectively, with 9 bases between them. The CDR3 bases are TGTGCCAGCAGCCAAGTTAAGGGGGCTGAAGCTTTCTTT. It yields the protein CASSQVKGAEAFF.

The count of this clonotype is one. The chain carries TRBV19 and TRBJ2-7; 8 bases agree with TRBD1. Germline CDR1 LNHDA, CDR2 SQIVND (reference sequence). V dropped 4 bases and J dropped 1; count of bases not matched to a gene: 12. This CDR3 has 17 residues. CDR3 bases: TGTGCCAGTAGTAGTTATCCGGTGGACAGGGTATCCTACGAGCAGTACTTC. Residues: CASSSYPVDRVSYEQYF. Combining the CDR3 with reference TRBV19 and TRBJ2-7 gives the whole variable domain DGGITQSPKYLFRKEGQNVTLSCEQNLNHDAMYWYRQDPGQGLRLIYYSQIVNDFQKGDIAEGYSVSREKKESFPLTVTSAQKNPTAFYLCASSSYPVDRVSYEQYFGPGTRLTVT.

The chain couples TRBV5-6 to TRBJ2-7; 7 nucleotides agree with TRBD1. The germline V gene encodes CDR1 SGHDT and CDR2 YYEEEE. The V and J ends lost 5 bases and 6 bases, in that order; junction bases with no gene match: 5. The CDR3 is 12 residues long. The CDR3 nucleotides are TGTGCCAGCAGGATACAGGGGAGCGAGCAGTACTTC. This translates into CASRIQGSEQYF. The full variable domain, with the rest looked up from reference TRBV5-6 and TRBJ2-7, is DAGVTQSPTHLIKTRGQQVTLRCSPKSGHDTVSWYQQALGQGPQFIFQYYEEEERQRGNFPDRFSGHQFPNYSSELNVNALLLGDSALYLCASRIQGSEQYFGPGTRLTVT.

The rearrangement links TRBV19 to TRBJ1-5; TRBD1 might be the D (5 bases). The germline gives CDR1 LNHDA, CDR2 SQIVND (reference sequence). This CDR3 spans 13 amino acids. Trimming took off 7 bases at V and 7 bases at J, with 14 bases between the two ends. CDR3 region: CASIRGVGQPQHF. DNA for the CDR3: TGTGCCAGTATAAGGGGCGTCGGGCAGCCCCAGCATTTT.

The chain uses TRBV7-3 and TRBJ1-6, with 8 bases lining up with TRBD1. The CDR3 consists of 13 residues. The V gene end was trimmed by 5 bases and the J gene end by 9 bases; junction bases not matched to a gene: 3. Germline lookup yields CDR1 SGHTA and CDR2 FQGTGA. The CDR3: CASSTGTGSPLHF. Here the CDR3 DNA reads TGTGCCAGCAGCACCGGGACAGGTTCACCCCTCCACTTT. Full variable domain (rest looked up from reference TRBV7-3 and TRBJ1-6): GAGVSQTPSNKVTEKGKYVELRCDPISGHTALYWYRQSLGQGPEFLIYFQGTGAADDSGLPNDRFFAVRPEGSVSTLKIQRTERGDSAVYLCASSTGTGSPLHFGNGTRLTVT.

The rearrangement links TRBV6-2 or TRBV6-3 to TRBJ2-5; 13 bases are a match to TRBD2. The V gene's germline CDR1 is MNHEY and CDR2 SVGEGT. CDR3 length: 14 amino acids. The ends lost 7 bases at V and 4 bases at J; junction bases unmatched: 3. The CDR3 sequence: CASKGLAGIETQYF. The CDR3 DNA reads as TGTGCCAGCAAGGGACTAGCGGGGATAGAGACCCAGTACTTC.

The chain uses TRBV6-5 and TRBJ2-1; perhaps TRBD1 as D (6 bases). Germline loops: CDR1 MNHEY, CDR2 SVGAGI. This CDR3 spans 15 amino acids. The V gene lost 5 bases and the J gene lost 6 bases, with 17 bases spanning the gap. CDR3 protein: CASSPSPGHGNEQFF. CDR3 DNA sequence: TGTGCCAGCAGTCCTTCTCCGGGACATGGCAATGAGCAGTTCTTC.

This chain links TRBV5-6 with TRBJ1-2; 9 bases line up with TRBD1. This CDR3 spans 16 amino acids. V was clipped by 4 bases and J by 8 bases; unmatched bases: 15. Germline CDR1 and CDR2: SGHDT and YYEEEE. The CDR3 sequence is CASSGTGKNRAYGYTF. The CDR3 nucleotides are TGTGCCAGCAGCGGGACAGGGAAAAATCGGGCTTACGGCTACACCTTC.

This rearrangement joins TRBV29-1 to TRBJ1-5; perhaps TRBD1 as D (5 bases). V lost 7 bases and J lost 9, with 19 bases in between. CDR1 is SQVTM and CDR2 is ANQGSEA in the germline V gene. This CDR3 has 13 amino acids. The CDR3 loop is CSGVQGLSGPQHF. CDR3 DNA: TGCAGCGGCGTTCAGGGACTGTCTGGGCCCCAGCATTTT.

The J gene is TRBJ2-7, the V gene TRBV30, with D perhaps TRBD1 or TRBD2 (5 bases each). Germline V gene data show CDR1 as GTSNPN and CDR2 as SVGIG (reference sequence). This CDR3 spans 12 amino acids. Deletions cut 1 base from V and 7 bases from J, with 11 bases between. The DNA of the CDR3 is TGTGCCTGGAGTGGGGGGTTTGGTGAGCAGTACTTC. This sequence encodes CAWSGGFGEQYF.

In DNA form, the CDR3 reads TGTGCCAGCAGCCAAGATATGCAGCCCCAGCATTTT. It is translated as CASSQDMQPQHF. V and J are TRBV3-1 and TRBJ1-5; no clear D. This CDR3 region has 12 residues. The germline CDR1 and CDR2 sequences are LGHDT and YNNKEL (reference sequence). Trimming cost V 0 bases and J 7 bases, with 4 bases left between them.

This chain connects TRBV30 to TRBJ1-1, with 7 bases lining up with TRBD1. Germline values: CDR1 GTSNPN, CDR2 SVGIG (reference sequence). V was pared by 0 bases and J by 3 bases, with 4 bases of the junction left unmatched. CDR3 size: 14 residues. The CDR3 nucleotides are TGTGCCTGGAGTGTAAGGGGGCGGGACACTGAAGCTTTCTTT. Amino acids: CAWSVRGRDTEAFF.

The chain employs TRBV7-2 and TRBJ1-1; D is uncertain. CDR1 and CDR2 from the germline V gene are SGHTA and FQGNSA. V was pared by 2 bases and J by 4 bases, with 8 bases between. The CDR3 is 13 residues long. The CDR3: CASSLSAGTEAFF. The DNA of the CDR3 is TGTGCCAGCAGCTTATCGGCAGGCACTGAAGCTTTCTTT.

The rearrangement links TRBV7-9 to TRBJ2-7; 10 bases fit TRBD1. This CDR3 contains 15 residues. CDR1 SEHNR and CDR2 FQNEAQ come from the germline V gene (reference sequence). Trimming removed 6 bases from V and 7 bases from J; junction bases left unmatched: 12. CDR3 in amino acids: CASREGGQGTWEQYF. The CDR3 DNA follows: TGTGCCAGCAGGGAAGGGGGACAGGGGACCTGGGAGCAGTACTTC. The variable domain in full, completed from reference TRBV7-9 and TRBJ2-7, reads DTGVSQNPRHKITKRGQNVTFRCDPISEHNRLYWYRQTLGQGPEFLTYFQNEAQLEKSRLLSDRFSAERPKGSFSTLEIQRTEQGDSAMYLCASREGGQGTWEQYFGPGTRLTVT.

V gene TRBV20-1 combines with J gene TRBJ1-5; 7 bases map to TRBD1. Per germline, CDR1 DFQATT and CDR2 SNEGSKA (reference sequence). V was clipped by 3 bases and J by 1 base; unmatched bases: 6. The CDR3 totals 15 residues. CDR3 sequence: CSARGGTVSNQPQHF. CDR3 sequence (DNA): TGCAGTGCTAGGGGGGGGACAGTAAGCAATCAGCCCCAGCATTTT.

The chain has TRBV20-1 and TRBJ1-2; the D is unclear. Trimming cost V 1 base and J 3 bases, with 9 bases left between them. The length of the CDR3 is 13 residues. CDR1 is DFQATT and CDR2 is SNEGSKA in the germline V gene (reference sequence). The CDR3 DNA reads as TGCAGTGCTAGAGTCGGCGGCTACTATGGCTACACCTTC. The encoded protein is CSARVGGYYGYTF.

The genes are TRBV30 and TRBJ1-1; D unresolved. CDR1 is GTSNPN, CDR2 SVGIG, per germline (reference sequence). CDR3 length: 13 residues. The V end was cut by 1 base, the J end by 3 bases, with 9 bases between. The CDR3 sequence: CAWSEGMYTEAFF. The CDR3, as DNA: TGTGCCTGGAGTGAAGGGATGTACACTGAAGCTTTCTTT.

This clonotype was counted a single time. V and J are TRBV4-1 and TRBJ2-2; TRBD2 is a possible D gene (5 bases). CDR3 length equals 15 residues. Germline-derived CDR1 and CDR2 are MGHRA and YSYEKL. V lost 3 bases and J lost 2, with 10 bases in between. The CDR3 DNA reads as TGCGCCAGCAGCCAGCTAGCATCTAACACCGGGGAGCTGTTTTTT. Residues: CASSQLASNTGELFF.

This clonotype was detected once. DNA for the CDR3: TGCAGCGTTGACAGGCATCAAGAGACCCAGTACTTC. This gives the protein CSVDRHQETQYF. The rearrangement links TRBV29-1 to TRBJ2-5; D not resolved. CDR1 and CDR2 from the germline V gene are SQVTM and ANQGSEA. The CDR3 is 12 residues long. Trimming removed 3 bases from V and 2 bases from J, with 7 bases in between. Supplemented by reference TRBV29-1 and TRBJ2-5, the full variable domain reads SAVISQKPSRDICQRGTSLTIQCQVDSQVTMMFWYRQQPGQSLTLIATANQGSEATYESGFVIDKFPISRPNLTFSTLTVSNMSPEDSSIYLCSVDRHQETQYFGPGTRLLVL.

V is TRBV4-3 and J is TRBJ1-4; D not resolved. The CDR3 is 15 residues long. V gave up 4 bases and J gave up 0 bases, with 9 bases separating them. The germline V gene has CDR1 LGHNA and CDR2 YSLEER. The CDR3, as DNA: TGCGCCAGCAGCCCCGGTCAGGCAACTAATGAAAAACTGTTTTTT. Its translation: CASSPGQATNEKLFF.